The 12 T cell receptor beta chains listed next were all sequenced from one sample in a study of blood T cell repertoires in COVID-19. The assay was immunoSEQ multiplex PCR, and TCRdb's table has in-frame clones only and misses some. The top ten hold less than 4.5% of the sample, which has 60,000 to 80,000 clones, approximately 80% seen once. The sequenced material came from PBMCs or T cells enriched from blood (not recorded which). The receptor set was obtained from a woman in her thirties or forties with acute COVID-19.

The chain has TRBV27 and TRBJ1-1; the D gene is possibly TRBD1 (6 bases). The germline V gene has CDR1 MNHEY and CDR2 SMNVEV (reference sequence). The CDR3 extends over 13 amino acids. V lost 6 bases, J lost 2 bases, and 10 bases lay in between. In DNA, the CDR3 is TGTGCCAGCAGGGACAGCAAAAACACTGAAGCTTTCTTT. This translates into CASRDSKNTEAFF.

This sequence joins TRBV12-3 or TRBV12-4 and TRBJ2-7; a possible D gene is TRBD2 (5 bases). V dropped 5 bases and J dropped 5 bases, with 10 bases sitting between them. The CDR3 runs 12 residues. This chain's CDR3 is CASSEGSNEQYV. CDR3 in DNA: TGTGCCAGCAGTGAGGGCAGTAACGAGCAGTACGTC.

The V gene is TRBV11-2, the J gene TRBJ1-1; 8 bases are a match to TRBD1. Germline CDR1 reads SGHAT; CDR2 reads FQNNGV. V lost 1 base and J lost 6; bases outside the gene matches: 1. The CDR3 is made up of 13 amino acids. The CDR3 sequence is CASSLGDRSEAFF. In DNA, the CDR3 is TGTGCCAGCAGCTTAGGGGACAGGTCTGAAGCTTTCTTT.

This clone showed up just once. The V gene is TRBV6-5, the J gene TRBJ2-5, with D possibly TRBD1 on 6 matching bases. Germline CDR1 is MNHEY and CDR2 is SVGAGI. The CDR3 consists of 13 residues. The V and J ends lost 6 bases and 8 bases respectively, with 16 bases between them. Here the CDR3 reads CASRRGQWKTQYF. The CDR3 region has the DNA TGTGCCAGCAGAAGGGGACAATGGAAAACCCAGTACTTC.

The genes are TRBV3-1 (or the pseudogene TRBV3-2) and TRBJ1-1; 9 bases fit TRBD1. From germline, CDR1 is LGHDT and CDR2 YNNKEL (reference sequence). There are 15 residues in the CDR3. V dropped 4 bases and J dropped 4; count of bases not matched to a gene: 7. CDR3 residues: CASSLQGAWGTEAFF. The CDR3 DNA is TGTGCCAGCAGCCTACAGGGGGCATGGGGCACTGAAGCTTTCTTT.

CDR3 nucleotide sequence: TGTGCCAGCTCGGGTTCCGGAGAGAACACTGAAGCTTTCTTT. This encodes CASSGSGENTEAFF. This rearrangement joins TRBV18 to TRBJ1-1; D remains ambiguous. The CDR3 has 14 amino acids. Trimming left V 6 bases short and J 1 base short, with 12 bases between. Germline-derived CDR1 and CDR2 are KGHSH and LQKENI.

This chain connects TRBV3-1 (or the pseudogene TRBV3-2) to TRBJ1-2, with D perhaps TRBD1 (5 bases). V dropped 1 base and J dropped 4 bases, with 16 bases sitting between them. The CDR3 is made up of 16 amino acids. Germline CDR1 and CDR2: LGHDT and YNNKEL (reference sequence). CDR3 amino acids: CASSQGIVETAYGYTF. CDR3 in DNA: TGTGCCAGCAGCCAAGGGATTGTTGAGACAGCCTATGGCTACACCTTC.

The J gene is TRBJ1-2, the V gene TRBV6-5, with D uncertain. From germline, CDR1 is MNHEY and CDR2 SVGAGI. The CDR3 has 14 amino acids. With 7 bases removed from V and 5 bases from J, the gap between germline ends came to 17 bases. The CDR3 region has the DNA TGTGCCAGCATGGAGGGCCCCCCTTTTTATGGCTACACCTTC. Its protein product is CASMEGPPFYGYTF.

This clone was detected only a few times. The chain employs TRBV9 and TRBJ1-4, with a possible D match to TRBD1 (5 bases). From germline, CDR1 is SGDLS and CDR2 YYNGEE. This CDR3 has 15 amino acids. Trimming removed 4 bases from V and 5 bases from J, with 15 bases in between. The CDR3 bases are TGTGCCAGCAGCCCCCGGTCTGGGGGGAATGAAAAACTGTTTTTT. It codes for CASSPRSGGNEKLFF.

The chain couples TRBV21-1 to TRBJ2-1; the table gives TRBD1 as D, unverified against the DNA. TRBV21-1 is noted as a pseudogene. This CDR3 has 17 amino acids. CDR3 amino acids: CASSKAPDRGEYNEQFF. In nucleotides, the CDR3 is TGTGCCAGCAGCAAAGCGCCGGACAGGGGGGAATACAATGAGCAGTTCTTC.

This chain joins TRBV9 and TRBJ2-3, with TRBD1 identical over 7 bases. Trimming at V came to 0 bases and at J to 2 bases, leaving 9 bases not matched to a gene. This CDR3 comprises 17 residues. Germline V gene data show CDR1 as SGDLS and CDR2 as YYNGEE. CDR3 sequence reads: CASSVGIRGPTTDTQYF. The CDR3 DNA reads as TGTGCCAGCAGCGTAGGGATTAGGGGGCCTACCACAGATACGCAGTATTTT.

The chain recombines TRBV5-1 with TRBJ2-2, with a possible D match to TRBD2 (5 bases). The CDR3 extends over 15 amino acids. Between the trimmed V and J ends, which lost 0 bases and 4 bases, there was a span of 10 bases. The germline V gene encodes CDR1 SGHRS and CDR2 YFSETQ. CDR3 residues: CASSLATRPTGELFF. The CDR3 nucleotides read TGCGCCAGCAGCTTGGCTACTAGACCCACCGGGGAGCTGTTTTTT. Using reference TRBV5-1 and TRBJ2-2 for the parts outside the CDR3, the full variable domain is KAGVTQTPRYLIKTRGQQVTLSCSPISGHRSVSWYQQTPGQGLQFLFEYFSETQRNKGNFPGRFSGRQFSNSRSEMNVSTLELGDSALYLCASSLATRPTGELFFGEGSRLTVL.